The subject of this entry is one T cell receptor (beta chain). The clone's antigen remains unknown. The input lacks base qualities; no much larger clone sits a single base away. The data were obtained in a study of T cell changes during pregnancy in multiple sclerosis (dated by TCRdb to between 2018 and 2020). For context, the study as a whole: The study looked at changes in the T cell repertoire across pregnancy in women with multiple sclerosis.

There are 13 amino acids in the CDR3, from cysteine to phenylalanine inclusive. Solely the CDR3 DNA is kept, with 39 bases framed from the first base. CDR1 and CDR2 are drawn from the germline V gene (reference sequence): MNHEY, SMNVEV. The germline ends are 15 bases apart after V is trimmed by 5 bases and J by 8 bases. Receptors were amplified or captured by the immunoSEQ multiplex PCR assay. Not all clones reach the TCRdb copy of this immuneACCESS table, which keeps in-frame sequences only. Checked studies attribute under half of the gap to unresolved V genes and leave the rest unexplained. The table for this sample lists approximately 48,000 clones; 94% of them were counted only once. The top ten clones comprise just under 0.6% of the sample.

This receptor was identified in a female donor with multiple sclerosis, enrolled in a pregnancy study. The sequences come from CD4+ T cells from peripheral blood mononuclear cells, collected in the second trimester of pregnancy. The chain joins TRBV27 to TRBJ1-2, with TRBD1 tentatively as D gene (6 bases match). The nucleotides are TGTGCCAGCAGTCCACAGGGTTTGAGGGGCTACACCTTC. This encodes CASSPQGLRGYTF.